This T cell receptor beta chain was sequenced during a study of blood T cell dynamics during melanoma immunotherapy. Study-wide background: Standard first-line treatment here was pembrolizumab or nivolumab plus ipilimumab in metastatic melanoma. Study conclusions and caveats: Clones driving repertoire changes may be melanoma-specific or general immune activation.

A note on this clone: Its antigen is as yet unknown.

Sample time point: pre-treatment baseline. No patient had earlier systemic cancer treatment, concurrent immunosuppressants, or another active cancer. The length of the CDR3 is 15 residues. V was clipped by 5 bases and J by 6 bases, with 17 bases between them. From germline, CDR1 is MNHNS and CDR2 SASEGT. A fixed DNA input of around 0.35 ug was used per bulk PBMC sample. Using immunoSEQ multiplex PCR, the repertoire was profiled, and TCRdb retains in-frame clones only, with some absent. The table shows tens of thousands of clones, with around nine tenths occurring only once. The TCR originated in a human donor with melanoma. V is TRBV6-1 and J is TRBJ2-1, with D possibly matching TRBD1 (5 bases). Sequencing was performed on blood, taken from a patient treated with checkpoint blockade. The CDR3 loop is CASSLETGAFNEQFF. In DNA form, the CDR3 reads TGTGCCAGCAGTCTCGAGACTGGGGCTTTCAATGAGCAGTTCTTC.